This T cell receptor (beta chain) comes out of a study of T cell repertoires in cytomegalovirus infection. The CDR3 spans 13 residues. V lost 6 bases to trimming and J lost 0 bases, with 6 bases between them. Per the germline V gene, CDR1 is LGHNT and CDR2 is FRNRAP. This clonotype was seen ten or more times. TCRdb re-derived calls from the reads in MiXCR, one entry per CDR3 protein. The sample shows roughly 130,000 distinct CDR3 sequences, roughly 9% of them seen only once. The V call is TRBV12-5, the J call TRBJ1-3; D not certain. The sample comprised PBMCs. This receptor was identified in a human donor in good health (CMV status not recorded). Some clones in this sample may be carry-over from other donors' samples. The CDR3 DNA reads TGTGCTAGTGGGAGTAGCTCTGGAAACACCATATATTTT. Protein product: CASGSSSGNTIYF.